These T cell receptor beta chains were read from a single sample in a study of T cells expressing NK-cell markers. One entry per CDR3 protein, without DNA, is what TCRdb gives after re-calling the 5' RACE reads. The sample is made up of more than 400,000 distinct CDR3 sequences, and the top ten hold under 7.5% of it. The source material was blood T cells: a sorted CD56 or NKG2C T cell subset, CD4+ or CD8+ T cells, or bulk PBMC T cells (not recorded which). The receptors shown here come from a woman between 18 and 75 years old in good health. The CDR3 runs from the conserved cysteine through the conserved F or W.

TRBV5-5	TRBJ2-2	CASSLMEGELFF
TRBV6-1	TRBJ1-1	CASIPQSVDSKAFF
TRBV6-2/TRBV6-3	TRBJ2-3	CASSYYGTDTQYF
TRBV5-1	TRBJ1-2	CASSREGNGYTF
TRBV7-2	TRBJ2-7	CASSLGLAGGYEQYF
TRBV12-3/TRBV12-4	TRBJ2-1	CASRGTDNEQFF
TRBV29-1	TRBJ1-1	CSVVRPANTEAFF
TRBV6-1	TRBJ1-2	CARRPSVRDRPDGYTF
TRBV2	TRBJ2-7	CASRRLATSWEQYF
TRBV29-1	TRBJ2-7	CSAQGRASYEQYF
TRBV7-2	TRBJ1-2	CASSSLDRTYGYTF
TRBV20-1	TRBJ1-4	CSAFDRGFRELFF
TRBV4-3	TRBJ2-1	CASSQGLAGDSEQFF
TRBV4-2	TRBJ2-2	CASSPGGGTNTGELFF
TRBV4-3	TRBJ1-2	CASSQSNYGYTF
TRBV7-3	TRBJ1-5	CASSLNGDQPQHF
TRBV7-9	TRBJ2-3	CASSLIVGQNTDTQYF
TRBV6-5	TRBJ1-1	CASSWAPGNTEAFF
TRBV20-1	TRBJ2-5	CSARAASPGETQYF
TRBV9	TRBJ2-3	CASSVGGTGTSGGGWITQYF
TRBV6-1	TRBJ2-2	CAGREAGVDTGELFF
TRBV7-3	TRBJ2-3	CASSLAGLVADTQYF
TRBV7-9	TRBJ2-3	CASSLSEVTDTQYF
TRBV5-1	TRBJ1-1	CASSRAFGGVNTEAFF
TRBV18	TRBJ2-3	CASSPLLAGDTDTQYF
TRBV20-1	TRBJ2-1	CSACPDVGGNEQFF